This TCR beta chain derives from a study of CD8+ T cells in alopecia areata. Sorting from PBMCs produced CD4+ and CD8+ T cells. Extracted from the samples, RNA was reverse transcribed into cDNA to serve as the sequencing template. The protocol was immunoSEQ multiplex PCR, while the TCRdb copy is restricted to in-frame clones and leaves out a portion. Of 130,000 or so clones detected, 49% appear once; the ten largest clones hold approximately 18%. V was shortened by 0 bases and J by 0 bases, with 6 bases between the two germline ends. Germline V gene data show CDR1 as SQVTM and CDR2 as ANQGSEA. The CDR3 contains 15 residues. Study conclusions and caveats: Patients showed less clear TCR sequence sharing than mice, possibly partly because of HLA diversity. Researchers report lesional scalp, most notably alopecia totalis/universalis, outstripped normal scalp in clonality. Scalp specimens additionally yield sequences from normal skin's resident alphabeta T cells.

This clone was found a few times. The antigen remains unidentified. The TCR sequence derives from a human donor with alopecia areata. This chain joins TRBV29-1 and TRBJ2-6, with unresolved D. The material was CD8+ T cells sorted from blood, obtained at week 0. The DNA for the CDR3 is TGCAGCGTTGAAGAGCTGCGCTCTGGGGCCAACGTCCTGACTTTC. This translates into CSVEELRSGANVLTF. The full variable domain, completed using reference TRBV29-1 and TRBJ2-6, is SAVISQKPSRDICQRGTSLTIQCQVDSQVTMMFWYRQQPGQSLTLIATANQGSEATYESGFVIDKFPISRPNLTFSTLTVSNMSPEDSSIYLCSVEELRSGANVLTFGAGSRLTVL.